The 9 T cell receptor beta chains given below trace back to one sample, sequenced in a study of cytomegalovirus exposure and HLA in healthy donors. The PCR had 60 Vbeta and 13 Jbeta primers. TCRdb keeps only in-frame clones here, not all; method: immunoSEQ multiplex PCR. Of 200,000 or so clones in the sample, around 87% were seen once. Sequencing input: PBMCs. The receptors here all came from a man aged 25-40 years in good health and CMV-seronegative.

This chain connects TRBV4-1 to TRBJ1-2, with D tentatively TRBD1 (5 bases). The CDR3 consists of 16 residues. Germline CDR1 reads MGHRA; CDR2 reads YSYEKL. V was clipped by 0 bases and J by 7 bases, with 18 bases between them. The CDR3 sequence is CASSQEAGRRTGGYTF. DNA for the CDR3: TGCGCCAGCAGCCAAGAAGCGGGACGCCGGACGGGTGGCTACACCTTC.

A single count supports this clone. The chain combines TRBV7-8 with TRBJ2-7; weak D call: TRBD2 (6 bases). The germline V gene encodes CDR1 SGHVS and CDR2 FQNEAQ. The V end was cut by 2 bases, the J end by 2 bases, with 10 bases between. CDR3 length: 14 amino acids. The DNA of the CDR3 is TGTGCCAGCAGCTTACGGGACTTCACCTACGAGCAGTACTTC. Amino acid sequence: CASSLRDFTYEQYF.

This rearrangement joins TRBV11-2 to TRBJ1-1; 9 bases agree with TRBD1. The V and J ends lost 1 base and 9 bases, in that order; junction bases with no gene match: 3. The length of the CDR3 is 13 residues. Per the germline V gene, CDR1 is SGHAT and CDR2 is FQNNGV. CDR3 sequence (DNA): TGTGCCAGCAGCTTAGGGACAGGGGTTAAAGCTTTCTTT. It encodes CASSLGTGVKAFF.

This chain uses TRBV18 with TRBJ2-5; 7 bases are a match to TRBD1. Germline assignment: CDR1 KGHSH and CDR2 LQKENI. With 2 bases clipped from V and 6 bases from J, the junction kept 6 bases outside the gene matches. The CDR3 length is 14 residues. The DNA of the CDR3 is TGTGCCAGCTCACCATTACAGGGGTTTCAGACCCAGTACTTC. Translation: CASSPLQGFQTQYF.

This clone was seen more than once but under ten times. V gene TRBV5-1 combines with J gene TRBJ1-1, with unresolved D. The CDR3 consists of 14 residues. V was trimmed by 2 bases and J by 4 bases, leaving 12 bases between them. Germline assignment: CDR1 SGHRS and CDR2 YFSETQ. CDR3 residues: CASSFPSEGTEAFF. The CDR3 DNA sequence: TGCGCCAGCAGCTTTCCGTCCGAGGGCACTGAAGCTTTCTTT.

J is TRBJ2-7 and V is TRBV7-6; 7 bases agree with TRBD1. V lost 5 bases and J lost 1; bases outside the gene matches: 8. Germline loops: CDR1 SGHVS, CDR2 FNYEAQ. There are 15 residues in the CDR3. Here the CDR3 DNA reads TGTGCCAGCAGCCCCAGACAGGGAAGGTCCTACGAGCAGTACTTC. It translates to CASSPRQGRSYEQYF.

The chain employs TRBV2 and TRBJ2-7, with unresolved D. V dropped 8 bases and J dropped 2 bases, with 13 bases sitting between them. Germline values: CDR1 SNHLY, CDR2 FYNNEI. The CDR3 sequence is 13 residues long. The CDR3 DNA sequence: TGTGCCAGCTTAGCATCCGCTCCCTACGAGCAGTACTTC. Encoded protein: CASLASAPYEQYF.

As concerns this clone: At one of its ends the junction is not consistent with the germline gene, which may arise from a read error. The J gene is TRBJ2-6, the V gene TRBV4-3, with a possible D match to TRBD1 (5 bases). CDR3 length: 19 amino acids. Looked up from germline, CDR1 is LGHNA and CDR2 is YSLEER. Here the CDR3 reads CASSQVPQRWTSGANGLTF. The CDR3 region has the DNA TGCGCCAGCAGCCAGGTGCCTCAGAGATGGACCTCTGGGGCCAACGGCCTGACTTTC.

The V gene is TRBV5-1, the J gene TRBJ1-1, with D possibly being TRBD1 (6 bases). This CDR3 is built from 18 residues. The V end lost 5 bases, the J end lost 4 bases, and 27 bases lay between the germline ends. Germline values: CDR1 SGHRS, CDR2 YFSETQ. In nucleotides, the CDR3 is TGCGCCAGCAGTGGGGGCGGGGGGGAGTGGGATATTAGCACTGAAGCTTTCTTT. It specifies CASSGGGGEWDISTEAFF.